The source of this T cell receptor (beta chain) is a study of cytomegalovirus exposure and HLA in healthy donors (dated by TCRdb to 2016 to 2017). Regarding the study in general: The 500 to 800 repertoires of the first cohort and the 95 to 150 validation repertoires were produced on the same platform, according to a later analysis. Along with the approximately 700-subject first cohort, a separate validation cohort of roughly 110 different subjects was used. The study combined high-throughput TCR immunosequencing, statistical association of individual TCRs with disease status, and machine learning to predict cytomegalovirus infection status. The study was designed to test whether signatures of past pathogen exposure could be identified by cataloging public T cell receptors.

The donors belonged to the validation cohort of about 120 subjects, which was separate from the roughly 700-subject first cohort. There are a few counts of this clone. Its antigen remains unidentified. Per-nucleotide qualities are absent, and no much larger clonotype sits a single base away. Cut back by 2 bases and 0 bases, the V and J ends lie 6 bases apart. Via the germline V gene, CDR1 is SGHDT and CDR2 YYEEEE. The CDR3, from cysteine to phenylalanine, totals 15 residues. The only DNA kept is the CDR3, 45 bases in frame from the first base. The library was obtained by the immunoSEQ multiplex PCR assay. The authors' analysis ran thus. A statistical classification framework was built for diagnosing cytomegalovirus status from the catalog of TCR beta chain sequences. Drawn from immuneACCESS, this table holds only the in-frame rearrangements with V and J called that TCRdb kept. Clones are partly lost; checked studies trace under half to an unresolved V gene and leave the rest unexplained. V and J calls and clone size are those listed in that table; D and trimming were worked out from the DNA. The sample has 180,000 or so clones on record, about 89% of them singletons. The ten most abundant clones make up about 7.2% of the sample.

The investigation overall reported the following: In vitro tests confirmed that a few of the cytomegalovirus-associated TCR beta chains recognize cytomegalovirus antigens. The study listed 150 to 200 TCR beta chains as associated with cytomegalovirus. A later analysis had no HLA typing for the validation cohort, so co-occurrence there was scored across all 110 or so repertoires. In both the original and validation cohorts, the classifier was reported to diagnose cytomegalovirus status with high specificity and sensitivity. The authors suggested that the approach could potentially be extended to other disease states and immunological phenotypes. Most TCR sequences were seen in very few donors, while some public TCRs were found in many individuals. A later analysis found that TCRs clustered in the first cohort also tended to co-occur in the roughly 120 validation repertoires, with approximately 93% of cluster scores above 0.

Here the chain combines TRBV5-6 and TRBJ2-6, with the D gene uncertain. The sequenced sample was PBMCs. The sequence was obtained from a man aged 25 to 40 in good health and CMV-seropositive. The CDR3 region has the sequence CASSFLSSGANVLTF. In nucleotides, the sequence is TGTGCCAGCAGCTTCCTCAGCTCTGGGGCCAACGTCCTGACTTTC.